This entry features one T cell receptor (beta chain) sequence. Its cognate antigen has yet to be identified. No qualities accompany the bases; no much larger clone lies one base away. This sample is drawn from a study of T-cell reconstitution after alpha-beta-depleted transplantation in children (dated by TCRdb to 2015 to 2016). Concerning the study at large: T-cell immune reconstitution after TCRalphabeta/CD19-depleted allogeneic hematopoietic cell transplantation in children was quantitatively tracked in the study by means of TCR repertoire profiling. Summary of the overall study and its limitations: About two months after transplant, the apparently early recovery of alphabetaT-cell counts reportedly depended on just several hundred clones that had expanded rapidly and came from non-depleted graft cells. In some patients, the high TCRbeta diversity seen at day 60 was put down to recipient T cells and intrathymic progenitors that had survived conditioning. Over the following months the frequencies of hyperexpanded clones went down, and after one year T-cell counts and TCRbeta diversity were mostly credited to newly produced T cells.

Via the germline V gene, CDR1 is SNHLY and CDR2 FYNNEI. V is cut back by 6 bases and J by 2 bases, with 4 bases in the junction unmatched. The CDR3 measures 14 amino acids from cysteine to phenylalanine. CDR3 DNA only is kept here, 42 bases in frame from base 1. This specimen's treatment or condition label, per the study, means: allogeneic hematopoietic cell transplantation with graft depleted of TCRalphabeta T cells and CD19 B cells. The transplant recipients were children given TCRalphabeta/CD19-depleted allogeneic hematopoietic cell grafts. Library creation used PCR. Sequencing instrument: Illumina HiSeq 2500. TCR library preparation used molecular barcoding, with unique molecular identifiers applied to normalize quantification of the TCRbeta repertoire. The public reads were run again by TCRdb, first through fastp at Q25 and then through MiXCR, and only productive beta chains were kept. Every distinct CDR3 protein forms one entry, paired with its most common genes and DNA. The sample yields almost 600,000 distinct CDR3 sequences; 25% to 30% were counted once. The ten largest clones capture about a third of the sample.

This receptor was taken from a boy less than two years old with Wiskott-Aldrich syndrome, due to receive a stem cell transplant. This chain joins TRBV2 to TRBJ2-5; 9 junctional bases match TRBD2. Source: PBMCs, taken before TCRalphabeta/CD19-depleted stem cell transplant. The DNA sequence reads TGTGCCAGCAGAGAGACTAGCGGACAAGAGACCCAGTACTTC. The translation is CASRETSGQETQYF.